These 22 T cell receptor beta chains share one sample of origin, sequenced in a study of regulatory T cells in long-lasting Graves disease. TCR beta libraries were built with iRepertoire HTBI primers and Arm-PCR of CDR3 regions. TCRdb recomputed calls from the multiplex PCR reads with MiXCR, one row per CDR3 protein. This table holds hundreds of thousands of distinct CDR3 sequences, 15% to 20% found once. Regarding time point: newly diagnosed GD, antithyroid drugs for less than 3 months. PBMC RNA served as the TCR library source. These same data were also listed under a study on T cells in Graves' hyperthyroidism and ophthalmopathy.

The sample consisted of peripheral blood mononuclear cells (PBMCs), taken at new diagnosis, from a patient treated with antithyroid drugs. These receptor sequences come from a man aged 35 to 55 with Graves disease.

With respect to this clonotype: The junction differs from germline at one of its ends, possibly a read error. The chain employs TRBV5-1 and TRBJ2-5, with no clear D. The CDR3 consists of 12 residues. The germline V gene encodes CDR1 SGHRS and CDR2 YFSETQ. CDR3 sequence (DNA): TGCGCCAGCAGCTTGGTGGAAGAGACCCGGTACTTC. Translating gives CASSLVEETRYF.

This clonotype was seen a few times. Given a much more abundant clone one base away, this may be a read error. The CDR3 loop reads CASRTISGGSRGEQFF. The CDR3 DNA reads as TGTGCCAGCAGAACGATTAGCGGGGGGTCTCGGGGTGAGCAGTTCTTC. The V and J genes are TRBV6-2 or TRBV6-3 and TRBJ2-1, with 10 bases identical to TRBD2. The germline gives CDR1 MNHEY, CDR2 SVGEGT. The V segment lost 6 bases and the J segment 9 bases; nucleotides outside the gene matches: 14. The CDR3 runs to 16 residues.

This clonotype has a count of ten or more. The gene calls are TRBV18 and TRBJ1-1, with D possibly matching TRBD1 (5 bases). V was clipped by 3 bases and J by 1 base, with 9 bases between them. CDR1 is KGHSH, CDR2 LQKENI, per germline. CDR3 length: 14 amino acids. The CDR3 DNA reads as TGTGCCAGCTCACCGGGACGTCAGAACACTGAAGCTTTCTTT. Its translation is CASSPGRQNTEAFF.

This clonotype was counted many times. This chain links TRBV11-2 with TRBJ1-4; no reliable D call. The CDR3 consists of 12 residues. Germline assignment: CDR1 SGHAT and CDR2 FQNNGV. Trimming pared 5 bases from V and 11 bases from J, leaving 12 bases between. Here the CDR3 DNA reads TGTGCCAGCAGCATAGGGCCCGGGAAACTGTTTTTT. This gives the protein CASSIGPGKLFF.

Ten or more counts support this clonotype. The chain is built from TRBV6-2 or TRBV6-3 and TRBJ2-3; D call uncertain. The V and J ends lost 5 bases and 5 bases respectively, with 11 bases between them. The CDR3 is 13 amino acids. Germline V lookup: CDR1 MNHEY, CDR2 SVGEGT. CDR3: CASSTVARDTQYF. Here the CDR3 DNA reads TGTGCCAGCAGTACCGTTGCTCGAGATACGCAGTATTTT.

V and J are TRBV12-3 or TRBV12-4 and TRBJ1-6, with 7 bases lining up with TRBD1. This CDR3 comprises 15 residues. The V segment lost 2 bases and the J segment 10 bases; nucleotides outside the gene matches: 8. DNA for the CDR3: TGTGCCAGCAGTTTAAGACAGGGCTTCAGATCACCCCTCCACTTT. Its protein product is CASSLRQGFRSPLHF.

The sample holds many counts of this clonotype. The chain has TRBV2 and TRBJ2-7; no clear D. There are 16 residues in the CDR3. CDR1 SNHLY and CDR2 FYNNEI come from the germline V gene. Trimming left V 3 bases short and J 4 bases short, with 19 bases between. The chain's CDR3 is CASSEFPWRREYEQYF. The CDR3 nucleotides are TGTGCCAGCAGTGAGTTTCCCTGGCGGAGAGAATACGAGCAGTACTTC.

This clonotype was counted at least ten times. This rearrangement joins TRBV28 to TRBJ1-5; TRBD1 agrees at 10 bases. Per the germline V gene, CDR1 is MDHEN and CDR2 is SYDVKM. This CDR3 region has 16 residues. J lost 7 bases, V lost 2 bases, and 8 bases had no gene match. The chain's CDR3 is CASSLGTGERGQPQHF. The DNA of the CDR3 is TGTGCCAGCAGTTTAGGGACAGGGGAAAGGGGCCAGCCCCAGCATTTT.

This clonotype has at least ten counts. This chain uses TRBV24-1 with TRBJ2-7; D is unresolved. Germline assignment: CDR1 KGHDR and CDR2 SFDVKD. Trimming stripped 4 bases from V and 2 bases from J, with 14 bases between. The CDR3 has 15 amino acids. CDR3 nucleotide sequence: TGTGCCACCAGTGACCCATCAACTGTTACCTACGAGCAGTACTTC. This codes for CATSDPSTVTYEQYF.

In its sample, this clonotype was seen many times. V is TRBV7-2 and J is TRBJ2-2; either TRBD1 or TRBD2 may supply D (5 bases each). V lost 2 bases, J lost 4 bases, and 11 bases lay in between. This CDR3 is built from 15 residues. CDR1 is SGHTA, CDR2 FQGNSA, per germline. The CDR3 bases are TGTGCCAGCAGCTTATTTTCAGGGACCACCGGGGAGCTGTTTTTT. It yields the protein CASSLFSGTTGELFF.

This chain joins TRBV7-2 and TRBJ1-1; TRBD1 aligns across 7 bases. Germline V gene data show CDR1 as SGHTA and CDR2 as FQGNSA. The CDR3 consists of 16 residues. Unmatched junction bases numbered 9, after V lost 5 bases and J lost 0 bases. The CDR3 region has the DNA TGTGCCAGCAGCCAAGATTGGACAGGTCTGAACACTGAAGCTTTCTTT. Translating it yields CASSQDWTGLNTEAFF.

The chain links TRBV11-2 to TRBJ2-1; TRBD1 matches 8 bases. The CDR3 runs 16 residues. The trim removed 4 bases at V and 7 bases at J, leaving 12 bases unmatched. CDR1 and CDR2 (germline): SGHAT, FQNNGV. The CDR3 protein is CASSYLWAGGSNEQFF. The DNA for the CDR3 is TGTGCCAGCAGCTACCTTTGGGCAGGGGGCTCGAATGAGCAGTTCTTC. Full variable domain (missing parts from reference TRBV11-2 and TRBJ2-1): EAGVAQSPRYKIIEKRQSVAFWCNPISGHATLYWYQQILGQGPKLLIQFQNNGVVDDSQLPKDRFSAERLKGVDSTLKIQPAKLEDSAVYLCASSYLWAGGSNEQFFGPGTRLTVL.

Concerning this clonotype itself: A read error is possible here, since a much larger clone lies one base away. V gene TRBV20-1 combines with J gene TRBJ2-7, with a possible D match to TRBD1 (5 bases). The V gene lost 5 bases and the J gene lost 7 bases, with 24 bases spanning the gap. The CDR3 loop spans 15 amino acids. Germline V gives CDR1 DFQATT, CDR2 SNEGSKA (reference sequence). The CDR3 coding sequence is TGCAGTGCTGCCCATTTAGGACAAGGGTACAATGAGCAGTACTTC. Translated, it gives CSAAHLGQGYNEQYF.

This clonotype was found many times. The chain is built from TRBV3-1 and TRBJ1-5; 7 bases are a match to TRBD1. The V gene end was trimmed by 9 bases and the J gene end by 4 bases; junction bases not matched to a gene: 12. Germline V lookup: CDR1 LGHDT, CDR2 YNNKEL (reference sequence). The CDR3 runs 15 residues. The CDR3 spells CARGGGAYGNQPQHF. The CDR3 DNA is TGTGCCAGGGGAGGGGGCGCCTATGGAAATCAGCCCCAGCATTTT.

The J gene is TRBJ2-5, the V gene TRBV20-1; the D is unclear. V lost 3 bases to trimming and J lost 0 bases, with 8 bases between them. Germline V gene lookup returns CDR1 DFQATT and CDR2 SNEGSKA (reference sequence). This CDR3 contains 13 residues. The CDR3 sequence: CSASHQYQETQYF. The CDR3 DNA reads TGCAGTGCTAGTCATCAGTACCAAGAGACCCAGTACTTC.

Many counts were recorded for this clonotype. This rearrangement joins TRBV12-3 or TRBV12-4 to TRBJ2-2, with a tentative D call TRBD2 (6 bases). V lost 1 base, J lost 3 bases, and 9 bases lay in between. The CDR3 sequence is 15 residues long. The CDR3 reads CASSLVGGDTGELFF. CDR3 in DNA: TGTGCCAGCAGTTTAGTCGGGGGAGACACCGGGGAGCTGTTTTTT.

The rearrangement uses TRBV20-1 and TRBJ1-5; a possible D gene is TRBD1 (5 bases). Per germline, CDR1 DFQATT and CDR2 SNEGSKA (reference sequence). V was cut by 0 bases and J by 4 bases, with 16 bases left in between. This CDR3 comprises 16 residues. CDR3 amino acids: CSARDPLRGVNQPQHF. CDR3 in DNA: TGCAGTGCTAGAGATCCCCTTCGGGGGGTAAATCAGCCCCAGCATTTT.

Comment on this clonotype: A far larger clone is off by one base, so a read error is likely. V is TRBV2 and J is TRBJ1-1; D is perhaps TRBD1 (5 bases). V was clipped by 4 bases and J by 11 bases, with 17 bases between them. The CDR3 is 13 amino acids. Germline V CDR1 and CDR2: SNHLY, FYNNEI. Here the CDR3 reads CASSGQSHIEAFF. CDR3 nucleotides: TGTGCCAGCAGTGGACAGAGCCACATCGAGGCTTTCTTT.

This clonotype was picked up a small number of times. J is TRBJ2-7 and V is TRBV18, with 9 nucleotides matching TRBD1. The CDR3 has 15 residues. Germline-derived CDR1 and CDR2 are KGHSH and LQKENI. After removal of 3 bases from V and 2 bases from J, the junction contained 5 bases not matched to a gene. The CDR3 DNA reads TGTGCCAGCTCACCTTCGGACAGGGGCACCTACGAGCAGTACTTC. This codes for CASSPSDRGTYEQYF.

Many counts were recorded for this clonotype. Written as DNA, the CDR3 is TGTGCCAGCAGTTCGACAGGGGAAGTAGATGGCTACACCTTC. Amino acids: CASSSTGEVDGYTF. This chain joins TRBV28 and TRBJ1-2; TRBD1 agrees at 8 bases. The V gene end was trimmed by 4 bases and the J gene end by 6 bases; junction bases not matched to a gene: 7. This CDR3 is 14 amino acids long. The germline V gene encodes CDR1 MDHEN and CDR2 SYDVKM.

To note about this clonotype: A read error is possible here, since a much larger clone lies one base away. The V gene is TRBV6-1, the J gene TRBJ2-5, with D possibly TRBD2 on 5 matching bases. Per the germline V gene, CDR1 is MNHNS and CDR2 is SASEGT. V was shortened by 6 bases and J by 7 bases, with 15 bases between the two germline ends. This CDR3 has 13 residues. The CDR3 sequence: CASSRLVRGTQYF. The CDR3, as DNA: TGTGCCAGCAGCCGTTTGGTCCGGGGGACCCAGTACTTC.

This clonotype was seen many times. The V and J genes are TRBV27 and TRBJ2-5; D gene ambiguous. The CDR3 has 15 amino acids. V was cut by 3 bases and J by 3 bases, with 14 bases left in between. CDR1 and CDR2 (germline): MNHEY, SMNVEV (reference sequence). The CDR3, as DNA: TGTGCCAGCAGTTTGTTTGGGCGACTGGAAGAGACCCAGTACTTC. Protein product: CASSLFGRLEETQYF.